The entry below gives a single TCR beta chain sequence along with its context. Its antigen remains unknown. Profiled with immunoSEQ multiplex PCR; TCRdb holds only in-frame clones, not every one. The table records around 1.9 million clones, just over 90% of them present only once. This sample is drawn from a study of shared clonotypes between healthy human individuals. Study background: Per-donor plates numbered three CD4 naive, three CD4 memory, two CD8 naive and one CD8 memory. Findings and caveats of the study: Estimated richness values were generally larger in naive subsets than in memory subsets.

The CDR3 loop spans 18 amino acids. CDR1 and CDR2 (germline): LGHNA, YSLEER. With 0 bases clipped from V and 5 bases from J, the junction kept 13 bases outside the gene matches. Cells designated naive CD8 were CD45RO-negative and were positively selected for CCR7, with terminally differentiated effector memory CD45RA+ cells excluded. Only Caucasian adults living in Nashville, Tennessee made up the donor group. The chain uses TRBV4-3 and TRBJ2-7, with TRBD1 matching over 10 bases. The sequencing sample was made of naive CD8+ T cells from PBMCs. This TCR was recovered from a man younger than 35 in good health. Some clones in this sample may be carry-over from other donors' samples. The CDR3 reads CASSQEIFRTGGLNEQYF. CDR3 bases: TGCGCCAGCAGCCAAGAAATTTTCCGGACAGGGGGTCTCAACGAGCAGTACTTC.